This record concerns one T cell receptor (beta chain) sequence. This clonotype was seen only once. It lacks a known antigen. Nothing much larger sits one base from this clone, and base qualities are not available. A read on its own is weak evidence. The sample comes from a study of regulatory T cells in long-lasting Graves disease (dated by TCRdb to the early 2020s). Background for the entire study: Persistent Graves' disease was defined as antithyroid drug treatment for over 5 years with persistently positive TSH receptor autoantibodies. Patients with persistent Graves' disease were compared with patients with newly diagnosed Graves' disease using TCR sequencing and RNA sequencing of peripheral blood. The study was conducted in China and was registered as a clinical trial. A total of around 35 samples were covered by TCR sequencing, comprising approximately 13 persistent and around 20 newly diagnosed Graves' disease patients. Persistent Graves' disease patients in the clinical cohort had taken antithyroid drugs for about 9.7 years on average.

CDR1 and CDR2 were assigned from the germline V gene (reference sequence) as MNHEY and SMNVEV. The CDR3, from cysteine to phenylalanine, totals 15 residues. Only CDR3 DNA is held: 45 bases, read in frame from base 1. V loses 2 bases, J loses 2 bases, and the germline ends lie 10 bases apart. Read against the paper, the sample's time point label means: persistent/refractory GD, antithyroid drugs over 5 years with positive TRAb. For both TCR sequencing and RNA sequencing, RNA was extracted from PBMCs in TRIzol. The diagnosis of Graves' disease was made according to American Thyroid Association guidelines. The patients came from an endocrinology department in Xi'an, China. Each patient gave about 8.1 milliliters of peripheral blood, collected in an EDTA anticoagulant tube. Ficoll Paque Plus density gradient separation was used to isolate PBMCs, and no further T cell sorting was done. An Agilent 2100 Bioanalyzer and agarose gel were used to check RNA quality, and a NanoDrop 2000 was used to measure RNA concentration.

Findings and caveats that apply to the study as a whole: Persistent Graves' disease patients showed lower TCR Shannon entropy and fewer highly expanded clones than newly diagnosed patients, suggesting clonal expansion. TRBV28, TRBJ1-2 and TRBJ2-5 were preferentially used in persistent disease, while TRBV20-1 and TRBJ2-1 were favored in newly diagnosed disease. The authors noted that the small sample size was a limitation that may lower accuracy. Because the primary lesion, thyroid tissue, could not be accessed, the study looked at peripheral blood alone. More public clonotypes were shared among persistent patients (2,741) than among newly diagnosed patients (roughly 1,000). Sequencing and analysis were limited to the TCR beta chain.

The method behind the library was multiplex PCR. Data came from an Illumina HiSeq 4000. iRepertoire HTBI primers and Arm-PCR amplification of CDR3 regions were used to construct TCR beta libraries. PCR products were gel purified before sequencing. The authors' analysis ran thus. Gene usage analysis of CDR3 amino acid clonotypes relied on the roughly 67 TRBV and fewer than 15 TRBJ segments identified across samples. Filtered high-quality paired reads were merged into contigs using COPE and FqMerger. BLAST was used to align contigs to IMGT TRBV, TRBD and TRBJ reference genes, and CDR3 was defined according to IMGT. Highly expanded clones were defined as clonotypes with a frequency above 0.1%. Shannon entropy was used to measure repertoire diversity, and the Gini coefficient was used to measure V-J evenness. Clonotypes shared by more than one individual were considered public. Starting from the raw public reads, TCRdb applied fastp trimming at Q25, assembled clones with MiXCR and retained in-frame beta chains. Rows are unified per CDR3 protein, each entry keeping the most common DNA and genes. The V and J calls were determined by TCRdb, not by the authors. Recorded for this sample are 400,000 to 600,000 distinct CDR3 sequences; about a fifth of them occurred a single time. The top ten clones comprise roughly 7.1% of the sample.

The rearranged segments are TRBV27 and TRBJ2-1; a tentative D call is TRBD1 (6 bases match). The source material was peripheral blood mononuclear cells (PBMCs), sampled when the disease was refractory, from a patient treated with antithyroid drugs. The sequence was obtained from a female donor with Graves disease. The bases are TGTGCCAGCAGTTTACCAGGGGTGACCTACAATGAGCAGTTCTTC. Translated, it gives CASSLPGVTYNEQFF.